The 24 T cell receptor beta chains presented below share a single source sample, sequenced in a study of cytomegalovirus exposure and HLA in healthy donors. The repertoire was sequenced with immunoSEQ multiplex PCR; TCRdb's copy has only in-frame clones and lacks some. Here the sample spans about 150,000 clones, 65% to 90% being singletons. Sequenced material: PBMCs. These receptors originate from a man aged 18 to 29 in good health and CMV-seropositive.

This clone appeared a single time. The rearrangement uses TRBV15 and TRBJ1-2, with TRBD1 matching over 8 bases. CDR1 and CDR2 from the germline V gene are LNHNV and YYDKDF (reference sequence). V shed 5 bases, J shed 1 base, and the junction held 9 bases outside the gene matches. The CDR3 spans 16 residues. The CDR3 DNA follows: TGTGCCACCAGCTTACTCGGGACAGGATTTAACTATGGCTACACCTTC. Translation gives CATSLLGTGFNYGYTF.

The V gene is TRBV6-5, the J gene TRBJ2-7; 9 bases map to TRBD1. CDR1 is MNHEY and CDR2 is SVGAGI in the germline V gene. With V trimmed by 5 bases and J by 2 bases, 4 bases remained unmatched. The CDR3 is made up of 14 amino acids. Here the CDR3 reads CASSKDRGPYEQYF. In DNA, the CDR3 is TGTGCCAGCAGTAAGGACAGGGGTCCCTACGAGCAGTACTTC.

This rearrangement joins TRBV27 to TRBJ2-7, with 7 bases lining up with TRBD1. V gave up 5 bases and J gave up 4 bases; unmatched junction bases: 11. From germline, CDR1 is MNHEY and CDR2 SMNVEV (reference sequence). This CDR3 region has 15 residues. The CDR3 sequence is CASSPYGQASYEQYF. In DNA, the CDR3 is TGTGCCAGCAGTCCATACGGACAGGCCTCGTACGAGCAGTACTTC.

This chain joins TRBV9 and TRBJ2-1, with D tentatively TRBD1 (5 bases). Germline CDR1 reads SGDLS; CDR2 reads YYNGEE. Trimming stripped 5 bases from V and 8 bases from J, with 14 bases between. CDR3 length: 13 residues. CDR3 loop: CASRGRVVDEQFF. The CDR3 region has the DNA TGTGCCAGCAGGGGCAGGGTGGTGGATGAGCAGTTCTTC.

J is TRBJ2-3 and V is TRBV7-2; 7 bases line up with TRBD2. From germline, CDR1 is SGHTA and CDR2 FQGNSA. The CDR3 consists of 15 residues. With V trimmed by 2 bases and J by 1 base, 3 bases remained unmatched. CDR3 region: CASSLRRERTDTQYF. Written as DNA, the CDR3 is TGTGCCAGCAGCTTACGGCGGGAGCGCACAGATACGCAGTATTTT.

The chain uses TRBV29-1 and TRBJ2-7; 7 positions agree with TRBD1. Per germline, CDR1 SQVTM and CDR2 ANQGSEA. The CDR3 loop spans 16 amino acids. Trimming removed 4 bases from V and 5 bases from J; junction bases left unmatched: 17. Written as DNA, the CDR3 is TGCAGCGTTGTAGGTTTCGTCAGGGGGAGTATCGACGAGCAGTACTTC. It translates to CSVVGFVRGSIDEQYF.

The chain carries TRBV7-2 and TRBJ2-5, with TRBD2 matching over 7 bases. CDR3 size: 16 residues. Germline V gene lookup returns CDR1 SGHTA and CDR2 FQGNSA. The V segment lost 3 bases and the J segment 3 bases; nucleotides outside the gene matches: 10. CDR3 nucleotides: TGTGCCAGCAGCTTTTGGCGGGGGATCCCCAAAGAGACCCAGTACTTC. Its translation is CASSFWRGIPKETQYF.

CDR3 residues: CASSLGGGTYNEQFF. CDR3 bases: TGCGCCAGCAGCTTGGGCGGGGGGACCTACAATGAGCAGTTCTTC. The chain joins TRBV5-1 to TRBJ2-1; 8 bases line up with TRBD2. CDR3 length: 15 residues. V lost 0 bases, J lost 2 bases, and 1 base stayed unmatched. Per germline, CDR1 SGHRS and CDR2 YFSETQ.

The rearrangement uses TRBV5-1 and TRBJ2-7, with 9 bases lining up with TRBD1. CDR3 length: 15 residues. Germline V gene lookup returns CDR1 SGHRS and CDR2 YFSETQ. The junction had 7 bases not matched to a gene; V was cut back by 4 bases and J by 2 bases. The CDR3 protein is CASSPDRGRTYEQYF. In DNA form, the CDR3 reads TGCGCCAGCAGCCCGGACAGGGGCCGAACCTACGAGCAGTACTTC.

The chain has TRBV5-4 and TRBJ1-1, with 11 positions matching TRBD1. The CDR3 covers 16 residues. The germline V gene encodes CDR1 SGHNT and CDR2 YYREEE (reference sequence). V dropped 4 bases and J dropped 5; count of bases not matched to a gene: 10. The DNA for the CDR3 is TGTGCCAGCAGCGGGGACAGGGGGGGAATCGGGACTGAAGCTTTCTTT. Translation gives CASSGDRGGIGTEAFF.

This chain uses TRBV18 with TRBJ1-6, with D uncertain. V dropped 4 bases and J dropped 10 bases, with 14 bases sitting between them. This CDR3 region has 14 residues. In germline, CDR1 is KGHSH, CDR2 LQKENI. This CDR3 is CASSLVLTESPLHF. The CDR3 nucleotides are TGTGCCAGCTCACTCGTCCTAACCGAATCACCCCTCCACTTT.

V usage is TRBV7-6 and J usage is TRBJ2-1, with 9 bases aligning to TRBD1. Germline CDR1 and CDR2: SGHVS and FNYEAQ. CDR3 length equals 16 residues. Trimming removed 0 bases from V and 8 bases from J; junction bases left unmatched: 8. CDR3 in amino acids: CASSLASGTGLDEQFF. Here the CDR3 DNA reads TGTGCCAGCAGCTTAGCGAGCGGGACAGGGCTTGATGAGCAGTTCTTC.

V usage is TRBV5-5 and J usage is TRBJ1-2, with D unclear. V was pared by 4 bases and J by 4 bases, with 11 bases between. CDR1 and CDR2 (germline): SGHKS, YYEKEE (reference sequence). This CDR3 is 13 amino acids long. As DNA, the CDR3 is TGTGCCAGCAGCCCCCCCGCGGGCTATGGCTACACCTTC. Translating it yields CASSPPAGYGYTF.

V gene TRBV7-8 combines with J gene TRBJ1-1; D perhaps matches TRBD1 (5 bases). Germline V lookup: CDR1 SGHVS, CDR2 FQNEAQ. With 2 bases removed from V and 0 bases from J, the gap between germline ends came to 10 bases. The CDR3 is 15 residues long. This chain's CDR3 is CASSLRGRVNTEAFF. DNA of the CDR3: TGTGCCAGCAGCTTAAGGGGCAGAGTGAACACTGAAGCTTTCTTT. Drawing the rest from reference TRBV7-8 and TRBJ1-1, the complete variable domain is GAGVSQSPRYKVAKRGQDVALRCDPISGHVSLFWYQQALGQGPEFLTYFQNEAQLDKSGLPSDRFFAERPEGSVSTLKIQRTQQEDSAVYLCASSLRGRVNTEAFFGQGTRLTVV.

The CDR3 DNA reads TGTGCCAGTAGTATAGGGAAGGGGTCTGAAGCTTTCTTT. Translating gives CASSIGKGSEAFF. This sequence joins TRBV19 and TRBJ1-1, with a possible D match to TRBD1 (5 bases). V lost 1 base and J 6 bases, leaving 9 bases between the germline ends. Per germline, CDR1 LNHDA and CDR2 SQIVND (reference sequence). The CDR3 consists of 13 residues. The full variable domain, with the rest looked up from reference TRBV19 and TRBJ1-1, is DGGITQSPKYLFRKEGQNVTLSCEQNLNHDAMYWYRQDPGQGLRLIYYSQIVNDFQKGDIAEGYSVSREKKESFPLTVTSAQKNPTAFYLCASSIGKGSEAFFGQGTRLTVV.

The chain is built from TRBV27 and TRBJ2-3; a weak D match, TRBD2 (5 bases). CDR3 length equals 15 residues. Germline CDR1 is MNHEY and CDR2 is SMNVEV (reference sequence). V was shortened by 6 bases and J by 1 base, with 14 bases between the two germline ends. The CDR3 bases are TGTGCCAGCAGGTTCAGAAGCGGCGGCACAGATACGCAGTATTTT. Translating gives CASRFRSGGTDTQYF.

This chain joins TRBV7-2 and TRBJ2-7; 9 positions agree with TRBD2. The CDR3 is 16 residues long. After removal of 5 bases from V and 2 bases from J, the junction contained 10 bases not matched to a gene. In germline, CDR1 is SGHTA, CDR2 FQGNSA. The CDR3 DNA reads TGTGCCAGCAGCCGGTCCTGGGCGGGAGGGCCCTACGAGCAGTACTTC. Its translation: CASSRSWAGGPYEQYF.

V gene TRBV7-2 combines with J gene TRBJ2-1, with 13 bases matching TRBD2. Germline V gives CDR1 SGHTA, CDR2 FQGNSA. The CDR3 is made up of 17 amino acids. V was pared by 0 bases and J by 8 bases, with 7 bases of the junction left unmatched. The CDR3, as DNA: TGTGCCAGCAGCTTAGCGCTTGGACTAGCGGGAGCTGATGAGCAGTTCTTC. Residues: CASSLALGLAGADEQFF.

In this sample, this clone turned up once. CDR3 sequence: CASSLIYRANGELFF. The CDR3 DNA reads TGTGCCAGCAGCTTAATTTACAGGGCGAACGGGGAGCTGTTTTTT. The V call is TRBV7-2, the J call TRBJ2-2, with D maybe TRBD1 (6 bases). The CDR3 is 15 residues long. Germline V gene sequence: CDR1 SGHTA, CDR2 FQGNSA. The germline V and J ends were trimmed by 2 bases and 7 bases, with 14 bases remaining between them.

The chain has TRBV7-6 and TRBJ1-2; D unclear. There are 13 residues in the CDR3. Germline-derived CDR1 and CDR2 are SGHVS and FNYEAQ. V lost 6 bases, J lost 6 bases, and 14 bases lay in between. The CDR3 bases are TGTGCCAGCAGGCCGGCGGGGAAGGATGGCTACACCTTC. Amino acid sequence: CASRPAGKDGYTF.

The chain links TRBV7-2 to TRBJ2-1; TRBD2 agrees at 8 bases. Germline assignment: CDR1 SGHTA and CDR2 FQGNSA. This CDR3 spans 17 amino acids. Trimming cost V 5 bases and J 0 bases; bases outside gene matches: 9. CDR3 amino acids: CASSPRTSFTSYNEQFF. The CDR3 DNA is TGTGCCAGCAGCCCTCGGACTAGCTTTACCTCCTACAATGAGCAGTTCTTC. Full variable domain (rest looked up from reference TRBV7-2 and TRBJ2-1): GAGVSQSPSNKVTEKGKDVELRCDPISGHTALYWYRQSLGQGLEFLIYFQGNSAPDKSGLPSDRFSAERTGGSVSTLTIQRTQQEDSAVYLCASSPRTSFTSYNEQFFGPGTRLTVL.

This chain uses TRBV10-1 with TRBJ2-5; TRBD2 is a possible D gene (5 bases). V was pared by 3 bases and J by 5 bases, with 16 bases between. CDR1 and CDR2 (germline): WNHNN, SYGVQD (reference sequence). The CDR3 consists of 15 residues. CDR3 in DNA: TGCGCCAGCAGTGAACGAGACGGGGAGTGGGAGACCCAGTACTTC. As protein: CASSERDGEWETQYF.

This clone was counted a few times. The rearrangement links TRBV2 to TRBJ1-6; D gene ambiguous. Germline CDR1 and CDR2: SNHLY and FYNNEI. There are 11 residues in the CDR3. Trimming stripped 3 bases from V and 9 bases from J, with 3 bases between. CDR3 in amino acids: CASSDGSPLHF. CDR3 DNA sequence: TGTGCCAGCAGTGACGGTTCACCCCTCCACTTT.

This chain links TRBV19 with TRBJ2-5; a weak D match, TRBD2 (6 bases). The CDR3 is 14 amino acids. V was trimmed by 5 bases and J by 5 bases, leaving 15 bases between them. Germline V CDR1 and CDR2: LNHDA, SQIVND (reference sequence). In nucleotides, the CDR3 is TGTGCCAGTAGTTTTGGCACGGGGAGGGAGACCCAGTACTTC. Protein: CASSFGTGRETQYF.